This T cell receptor (beta chain) comes out of a study of T cells in Graves' hyperthyroidism and ophthalmopathy (dated by TCRdb to between 2017 and 2020). Regarding the complete study: Peripheral blood samples were taken at the time of initial diagnosis, prior to any treatment. TCR V-J signatures able to tell the groups apart were searched for in a discovery cohort of some 97 patients, of whom around 42 had Graves' ophthalmopathy and more than 55 had stable Graves' hyperthyroidism. Prospective prediction of ophthalmopathy was tested in an independent validation cohort consisting of under 20 hyperthyroidism patients and approximately 16 patients who later progressed to ophthalmopathy. The 100 discovery patients were randomly split 7:3 into training and test sets. In addition, the study compared T-cell repertoires in thyroid tissue and in blood from about six Graves' hyperthyroidism patients. Following sampling, methimazole starting at 30 mg daily was given to hyperthyroidism patients, and high-dose intravenous methylprednisolone was given to ophthalmopathy patients. The paper reports TCR Vbeta CDR3 sequencing of some 140 peripheral blood samples: 40 or so ophthalmopathy, under 80 hyperthyroidism and around 17 progressor patients. Overall study outcomes, separate from this receptor: Blood samples also contained most of the expanded thyroid clonotypes (frequency above 0.001), which suggests that blood repertoires may reflect thyroid immune responses. Sample size was not statistically predetermined, and blinding of investigators to group allocation was not performed. In validation, the model predicted progression to ophthalmopathy with around 71% sensitivity and approximately 72% specificity, a median of approximately 6.7 months before onset. A 13 V-J signature model separated ophthalmopathy from stable hyperthyroidism, with roughly 88% sensitivity and approximately 81% specificity in cross-validation and 80%/75% in testing.

This clonotype occurred a few times. Its specific antigen is unknown. It has no much larger one-base neighbor in the sample; base qualities were not kept. TCR beta CDR3 regions were amplified from RNA transcripts. The first round of RT-PCR for the TCR CDR3 was performed with the HTBI primer set and the Qiagen OneStep RT-PCR kit. The libraries were constructed in a second round of multiplex PCR and then size-selected and purified. Libraries were sequenced paired-end with 100 bp reads on an Illumina HiSeq2000. In the original analysis: SOAPnuke was used to process the raw data, throwing out any read that contained adapters or uncalled bases, had a mean Phred below 15, or lacked an exact constant-primer or identifier match. COPE v1.2.5 was used to merge high-quality paired reads, and clonotypes were defined as unique nucleotide sequences. MiTCR v1.1 was used to align the clonotypes against IMGT TRBV, TRBD and TRBJ reference segments. The analysis included only V-J combinations with a frequency above 0.0001, which together covered 99% to 99.2% of the repertoires. A TCS score was defined as the ratio of F50 (clonal expansion) to E x V (chaos), with BLOSUM62-based TCRdist applied between CDR3 peptides within each V-J. Welch's t-statistics and random forest reduced 450 to 600 V-J features to about 13, which were used in a naive Bayes classifier (R e1071). The public sequencing data were trimmed at Q25 with fastp and processed into clonotypes with MiXCR by TCRdb, which kept only in-frame beta chains. Entries that share a CDR3 protein sequence are merged under the most common genes and DNA. V and J calls and clone size were set by TCRdb, not the authors. The sample table records more than 600,000 distinct CDR3 sequences; roughly 15% of these occur just once. The ten largest clones capture over 7.5% of the sample.

A patient counted as having stable Graves' hyperthyroidism if no progression to ophthalmopathy occurred over 18 months of follow-up. Hyperthyroidism patients were newly diagnosed, had a disease duration of under 2 months, and were aged 18 to 65 years. Patients with uncontrolled infections, other autoimmune diseases, pregnancy or lactation were excluded. Diagnoses were based on clinical symptoms, serum thyroxine and TRAb, thyroid ultrasound and orbital computed tomography. PBMCs were separated from about 10 ml of fresh peripheral blood using Ficoll-Paque density gradient centrifugation. Total RNA was extracted using Trizol reagent, and RNA quality was assessed on an Agilent 2100 Bioanalyzer. This TCR came from a man aged 18 to 29 with Graves' hyperthyroidism. Sequences were obtained from blood.

The CDR3 protein: CASSVFRDSPLHF. The nucleotide sequence is given as TGTGCCAGCAGTGTATTCAGGGATTCACCCCTCCACTTT. Recombination joined TRBV25-1 with TRBJ1-6, with a tentative D gene TRBD1 over 5 matching bases. The CDR3 spans 13 residues, from the cysteine through the phenylalanine. Here the CDR3 DNA is all that survives: 39 bases in frame from base 1. From the germline V gene, CDR1 is MGHDK and CDR2 is SYGVNS. Between the V and J ends, shortened by 4 bases and 8 bases respectively, the junction contains 9 bases.